These 15 T cell receptor beta chains share one sample of origin, sequenced in a study of cytomegalovirus exposure and HLA in healthy donors. 13 Jbeta primers and 60 Vbeta primers were used for the PCR. Profiling relied on immunoSEQ multiplex PCR, and the TCRdb table lists in-frame clones only, not all of them. The profile shows fewer than 200,000 clones, 80% of them singletons. The source material was PBMCs. These receptors were obtained from a woman aged 50 to 65 in good health and CMV-seropositive.

The V call is TRBV19, the J call TRBJ2-7, with D perhaps TRBD1 (6 bases). Germline V gene lookup returns CDR1 LNHDA and CDR2 SQIVND (reference sequence). CDR3 length: 11 amino acids. V dropped 1 base and J dropped 9 bases, with 7 bases sitting between them. The CDR3 here is CASSIGQAQYF. The CDR3 DNA follows: TGTGCCAGTAGTATAGGACAGGCGCAGTACTTC.

The gene calls are TRBV14 and TRBJ1-2; 11 bases agree with TRBD1. Germline V gene lookup returns CDR1 SGHDN and CDR2 FVKESK. The CDR3 spans 19 residues. The V and J ends lost 0 bases and 4 bases, in that order; junction bases with no gene match: 13. CDR3 protein: CASSQDSRTGGAGGYGYTF. The CDR3 bases are TGTGCCAGCAGCCAAGATTCCCGGACAGGGGGCGCAGGGGGCTATGGCTACACCTTC. Together with reference TRBV14 and TRBJ1-2, the CDR3 gives the full variable domain: EAGVTQFPSHSVIEKGQTVTLRCDPISGHDNLYWYRRVMGKEIKFLLHFVKESKQDESGMPNNRFLAERTGGTYSTLKVQPAELEDSGVYFCASSQDSRTGGAGGYGYTFGSGTRLTVV.

This chain links TRBV4-3 with TRBJ1-4; 7 nucleotides agree with TRBD1. Germline loops: CDR1 LGHNA, CDR2 YSLEER. V shed 4 bases, J shed 7 bases, and the junction held 6 bases outside the gene matches. CDR3 length: 14 residues. This CDR3 reads CASSRQGRGEKLFF. The CDR3, as DNA: TGCGCCAGCAGCCGACAGGGCAGAGGTGAAAAACTGTTTTTT.

This sequence joins TRBV7-2 and TRBJ2-5; perhaps TRBD1 as D (6 bases). The CDR3 loop spans 14 amino acids. V was trimmed by 6 bases and J by 1 base, leaving 12 bases between them. The germline CDR1 and CDR2 sequences are SGHTA and FQGNSA. The CDR3 sequence: CASRLTRGQETQYF. CDR3 DNA sequence: TGTGCCAGCAGGCTTACCAGGGGCCAAGAGACCCAGTACTTC.

This clone was seen a few times. V gene TRBV7-3 combines with J gene TRBJ2-7; 7 bases agree with TRBD2. This CDR3 has 16 residues. Looked up from germline, CDR1 is SGHTA and CDR2 is FQGTGA. The V gene end was trimmed by 1 base and the J gene end by 2 bases; junction bases not matched to a gene: 8. The CDR3 loop is CASSLNGGAGPYEQYF. In nucleotides, the CDR3 is TGTGCCAGCAGCTTAAATGGGGGAGCGGGACCCTACGAGCAGTACTTC.

The chain couples TRBV7-2 to TRBJ2-2, with TRBD2 matching over 7 bases. Germline V CDR1 and CDR2: SGHTA, FQGNSA. CDR3 length: 15 amino acids. V dropped 3 bases and J dropped 4; count of bases not matched to a gene: 5. As DNA, the CDR3 is TGTGCCAGCAGCTTGCAGGGCGGGAGCACCGGGGAGCTGTTTTTT. This translates into CASSLQGGSTGELFF.

The genes are TRBV5-1 and TRBJ1-1, with TRBD1 matching 12 bases. The CDR3 is made up of 15 amino acids. Germline V CDR1 and CDR2: SGHRS, YFSETQ. V shed 4 bases and J 5 bases; nucleotides not matched to a gene: 6. The DNA for the CDR3 is TGCGCCAGCAGCGGCCGGGACAGGGGGCAGACTGAAGCTTTCTTT. This sequence encodes CASSGRDRGQTEAFF.

This rearrangement joins TRBV2 to TRBJ1-1; tentative D call: TRBD1 (6 bases). The length of the CDR3 is 14 residues. The germline V gene encodes CDR1 SNHLY and CDR2 FYNNEI. V lost 6 bases and J lost 4, with 15 bases in between. The CDR3 region has the DNA TGTGCCAGCAGAAGGCAGGGGAGGGCCACTGAAGCTTTCTTT. Translation: CASRRQGRATEAFF.

This clone is a singleton in its sample. The chain joins TRBV7-3 to TRBJ1-1; no clear D gene. Per germline, CDR1 SGHTA and CDR2 FQGTGA. V lost 2 bases, J lost 6 bases, and 10 bases lay in between. The CDR3 runs to 13 residues. This CDR3 is CASSLFSSAEAFF. CDR3 sequence (DNA): TGTGCCAGCAGCTTATTTTCATCGGCTGAAGCTTTCTTT.

This sequence joins TRBV27 and TRBJ1-4, with 10 bases that match TRBD1. V was clipped by 8 bases and J by 5 bases; unmatched bases: 11. Germline V gene lookup returns CDR1 MNHEY and CDR2 SMNVEV (reference sequence). CDR3 size: 16 residues. The CDR3 is CASGPGTGARNEKLFF. CDR3 nucleotide sequence: TGTGCCAGCGGACCCGGGACAGGGGCCCGCAATGAAAAACTGTTTTTT.

The chain couples TRBV6-1 to TRBJ2-4; possible D gene TRBD2, 6 bases. CDR1 and CDR2 from the germline V gene are MNHNS and SASEGT. V was clipped by 5 bases and J by 12 bases, with 14 bases between them. The length of the CDR3 is 12 residues. As DNA, the CDR3 is TGTGCCAGCAGTTCCCGGACTATTCATCAGTACTTC. It codes for CASSSRTIHQYF.

The chain carries TRBV7-2 and TRBJ2-1; TRBD1 might be the D (5 bases). There are 16 residues in the CDR3. V was trimmed by 6 bases and J by 0 bases, leaving 15 bases between them. Germline CDR1 is SGHTA and CDR2 is FQGNSA. The CDR3 reads CASSYSRGSSYNEQFF. In DNA form, the CDR3 reads TGTGCCAGCAGTTACTCTAGGGGTAGCTCCTACAATGAGCAGTTCTTC.

The chain couples TRBV30 to TRBJ1-3; TRBD1 is a possible D gene (6 bases). The ends were cut back, 2 bases at V and 3 bases at J, with 14 bases in the middle. This CDR3 spans 15 amino acids. Germline lookup yields CDR1 GTSNPN and CDR2 SVGIG (reference sequence). The CDR3 protein is CAWSSARGIGNTIYF. The DNA for the CDR3 is TGTGCCTGGAGTTCGGCCAGGGGAATTGGAAACACCATATATTTT.

The V and J genes are TRBV12-2 and TRBJ2-2; TRBD2, the D gene given by the table, was not confirmed from the DNA. TRBV12-2 has pseudogene status. The CDR3 contains 19 residues. This CDR3 is CASRCGGAFDSVVAGELFF. The CDR3 DNA reads TGTGCAAGCCGATGCGGGGGGGCATTTGACTCAGTCGTCGCCGGGGAGCTGTTTTTT.

This clone has a single count. The J gene is TRBJ1-6, the V gene TRBV18; D is unresolved. The CDR3 runs 15 residues. Germline V CDR1 and CDR2: KGHSH, LQKENI. V dropped 3 bases and J dropped 5 bases, with 11 bases sitting between them. The CDR3 protein is CASSPGGMDNSPLHF. The CDR3 DNA follows: TGTGCCAGCTCACCGGGAGGGATGGATAATTCACCCCTCCACTTT.